A single sample gave rise to the 25 T cell receptor beta chains below, sequenced in a study of cytotoxic CD8 clonotypes in ibrutinib-treated CLL. TCRdb keeps only in-frame clones here, not all; method: immunoSEQ multiplex PCR. The repertoire holds about 57,000 clones, around 60% seen once, with 20% in the top ten. The sequences come from PBMCs, collected after 24 months of ibrutinib treatment. Receptors were obtained from a human donor with chronic lymphocytic leukemia.

This clone was detected a few times. J is TRBJ1-1 and V is TRBV28; 8 bases are a match to TRBD1. Germline values: CDR1 MDHEN, CDR2 SYDVKM. The trim removed 6 bases at V and 5 bases at J, leaving 17 bases unmatched. This CDR3 spans 17 amino acids. Here the CDR3 reads CASSPLRQGSSWTEAFF. In DNA, the CDR3 is TGTGCCAGCAGCCCGCTGAGACAGGGGTCTAGTTGGACTGAAGCTTTCTTT.

This sequence joins TRBV5-1 and TRBJ2-1; the D gene is possibly TRBD2 (6 bases). Germline loops: CDR1 SGHRS, CDR2 YFSETQ. V lost 0 bases and J lost 7, with 11 bases in between. The CDR3 consists of 14 residues. The CDR3 loop is CASSLATSWNEQFF. Here the CDR3 DNA reads TGCGCCAGCAGCTTGGCGACTAGTTGGAATGAGCAGTTCTTC.

This chain links TRBV18 with TRBJ1-2; TRBD1 is a possible D gene (5 bases). CDR3 size: 16 residues. Germline V lookup: CDR1 KGHSH, CDR2 LQKENI. V lost 4 bases, J lost 0 bases, and 15 bases lay in between. CDR3 sequence reads: CASSLRTPDPNYGYTF. CDR3 coding DNA: TGTGCCAGCTCACTACGGACACCTGATCCTAACTATGGCTACACCTTC.

This chain joins TRBV14 and TRBJ2-3, with D tentatively TRBD1 or TRBD2 (5 bases each). The CDR3 consists of 15 residues. CDR1 and CDR2 (germline): SGHDN, FVKESK. Trimming left V 1 base short and J 2 bases short, with 10 bases between. This CDR3 is CASSQVGGITDTQYF. The DNA of the CDR3 is TGTGCCAGCAGCCAAGTTGGGGGTATCACAGATACGCAGTATTTT.

This CDR3 is CASSDPREPFNEQYF. As DNA, the CDR3 is TGTGCCAGCAGTGACCCGCGGGAGCCCTTCAACGAGCAGTACTTC. The rearrangement links TRBV6-1 to TRBJ2-7; 7 bases are shared with TRBD2. After removal of 3 bases from V and 5 bases from J, the junction contained 10 bases not matched to a gene. Germline assignment: CDR1 MNHNS and CDR2 SASEGT. The CDR3 is 15 residues long.

The sample holds many counts of this clone. The chain employs TRBV6-1 and TRBJ1-2; D remains ambiguous. The V gene's germline CDR1 is MNHNS and CDR2 SASEGT. V was shortened by 8 bases and J by 4 bases, with 5 bases between the two germline ends. This CDR3 region has 10 residues. The CDR3 spells CASDLYGYTF. The CDR3 nucleotides read TGTGCCAGCGACCTCTATGGCTACACCTTC.

This sequence joins TRBV2 and TRBJ1-1; TRBD1 might be the D (5 bases). Germline V gene sequence: CDR1 SNHLY, CDR2 FYNNEI. The CDR3 sequence is 14 residues long. V was clipped by 7 bases and J by 0 bases, with 12 bases between them. The CDR3 nucleotides are TGTGCCAGCATTTTTGGGGGTGTGAACACTGAAGCTTTCTTT. Protein sequence: CASIFGGVNTEAFF.

This clone was seen at least ten times. V is TRBV6-5 and J is TRBJ1-2, with 9 bases that match TRBD1. The CDR3 sequence is 14 residues long. Germline V gene lookup returns CDR1 MNHEY and CDR2 SVGAGI. Unmatched junction bases numbered 8, after V lost 5 bases and J lost 7 bases. CDR3 nucleotides: TGTGCCAGCAGTCGACAGGGGGGTTCGAGTGGCTACACCTTC. Residues: CASSRQGGSSGYTF.

This clone was detected a few times. This chain links TRBV6-5 with TRBJ2-5; 10 bases are a match to TRBD2. Germline V gene lookup returns CDR1 MNHEY and CDR2 SVGAGI. J gave up 4 bases and V 3 bases, and 5 bases lay outside the gene matches. This CDR3 spans 15 amino acids. CDR3 sequence reads: CASSYIRTSGETQYF. In DNA form, the CDR3 reads TGTGCCAGCAGTTATATCCGGACTAGCGGAGAGACCCAGTACTTC.

This clone has more than one count but fewer than ten. The gene calls are TRBV6-1 and TRBJ1-5; the D is unclear. Trimming left V 3 bases short and J 4 bases short, with 1 base between. Germline CDR1 reads MNHNS; CDR2 reads SASEGT. The length of the CDR3 is 11 residues. The CDR3 protein is CASSENQPQHF. CDR3 DNA sequence: TGTGCCAGCAGTGAGAATCAGCCCCAGCATTTT.

The CDR3 bases are TGTGCCAGCAGCTTGGGGGCTAGCGGGACTAACACCGGGGAGCTGTTTTTT. Translation: CASSLGASGTNTGELFF. This chain links TRBV5-6 with TRBJ2-2, with 9 bases that match TRBD2. With V trimmed by 0 bases and J by 2 bases, 5 bases remained unmatched. CDR3 length: 17 amino acids. Germline V gene sequence: CDR1 SGHDT, CDR2 YYEEEE. The full variable domain, in which reference TRBV5-6 and TRBJ2-2 provide the parts outside the CDR3, is DAGVTQSPTHLIKTRGQQVTLRCSPKSGHDTVSWYQQALGQGPQFIFQYYEEEERQRGNFPDRFSGHQFPNYSSELNVNALLLGDSALYLCASSLGASGTNTGELFFGEGSRLTVL.

This chain links TRBV18 with TRBJ1-6; 7 positions agree with TRBD1. The CDR3 spans 16 residues. After removal of 1 base from V and 4 bases from J, the junction contained 4 bases not matched to a gene. CDR1 and CDR2 (germline): KGHSH, LQKENI. CDR3 in DNA: TGTGCCAGCTCACCACTTCCAGGGGGATATAATTCACCCCTCCACTTT. This translates into CASSPLPGGYNSPLHF.

J is TRBJ2-3 and V is TRBV7-9, with D possibly called TRBD1 or TRBD2 (5 bases each). The CDR3 has 16 amino acids. Trimming stripped 0 bases from V and 4 bases from J, with 14 bases between. CDR1 SEHNR and CDR2 FQNEAQ come from the germline V gene (reference sequence). The CDR3: CASSLAGPKEADTQYF. In nucleotides, the CDR3 is TGTGCCAGCAGCTTAGCGGGGCCTAAGGAGGCAGATACGCAGTATTTT.

The chain links TRBV27 to TRBJ1-2; 7 bases align to TRBD1. V trimming: 5 bases; J trimming: 6 bases; junction bases outside the gene matches: 12. There are 15 residues in the CDR3. Germline lookup yields CDR1 MNHEY and CDR2 SMNVEV (reference sequence). As DNA, the CDR3 is TGTGCCAGCAGTCCAACGACGACAGGGCTCCATGGCTACACCTTC. Encoded protein: CASSPTTTGLHGYTF.

This clone was detected ten times or more. The chain is built from TRBV6-1 and TRBJ1-5; D might be TRBD1 (6 bases). V lost 5 bases and J 2 bases, leaving 10 bases between the germline ends. The CDR3 extends over 14 amino acids. Germline V gene data show CDR1 as MNHNS and CDR2 as SASEGT. In DNA form, the CDR3 reads TGTGCCAGCAGTACAGGGAGAGGCAATCAGCCCCAGCATTTT. Translating it yields CASSTGRGNQPQHF.

The CDR3 region has the DNA TGTGCCAGCACCTTCGGGCTAGTGTTGGAGACCCAGTACTTC. Translated, it gives CASTFGLVLETQYF. This rearrangement joins TRBV7-8 to TRBJ2-5; D remains unclear. V was pared by 7 bases and J by 5 bases, with 17 bases between. This CDR3 region has 14 residues. Germline V gene data show CDR1 as SGHVS and CDR2 as FQNEAQ.

The rearrangement links TRBV7-9 to TRBJ1-2; 9 bases line up with TRBD1. Losses at the gene ends were 0 bases for V and 3 bases for J; bases not matched to a gene: 2. This CDR3 contains 15 residues. Germline CDR1 SEHNR, CDR2 FQNEAQ (reference sequence). This CDR3 reads CASSLAWTGDYGYTF. CDR3 DNA: TGTGCCAGCAGCTTAGCGTGGACAGGGGACTATGGCTACACCTTC.

The chain recombines TRBV28 with TRBJ1-3; D is ambiguous. The CDR3 is 12 amino acids. Germline V CDR1 and CDR2: MDHEN, SYDVKM. V was pared by 6 bases and J by 1 base, with 4 bases between. Here the CDR3 DNA reads TGTGCCAGCAGGACGTCTGGAAACACCATATATTTT. This translates into CASRTSGNTIYF.

This clone has more than one count but fewer than ten. Written as DNA, the CDR3 is TGTGCCAGCAGCGCCAGGACAGGGAGTGAGCAGTACTTC. Amino acid sequence: CASSARTGSEQYF. The genes are TRBV13 and TRBJ2-7, with 8 bases that match TRBD1. The V gene's germline CDR1 is PRHDT and CDR2 FYEKMQ (reference sequence). With V trimmed by 5 bases and J by 7 bases, 7 bases remained unmatched. This CDR3 spans 13 amino acids.

This clone was counted a few times. This chain uses TRBV30 with TRBJ2-7; 8 bases match TRBD1. CDR1 is GTSNPN, CDR2 SVGIG, per germline (reference sequence). The J segment lost 2 bases and the V segment lost 0 bases, leaving 3 bases of the junction unmatched. The length of the CDR3 is 14 residues. CDR3 bases: TGTGCCTGGAGTGTACAACAGGGGGCCTACGAGCAGTACTTC. It yields the protein CAWSVQQGAYEQYF.

This clone was observed a handful of times. The chain couples TRBV18 to TRBJ1-2, with D possibly matching TRBD1 (6 bases). This CDR3 is 15 amino acids long. V lost 2 bases to trimming and J lost 8 bases, with 18 bases between them. Germline CDR1 and CDR2: KGHSH and LQKENI. CDR3 in DNA: TGTGCCAGCTCACCAGGCGTTGGGGGGCGCAGAGGCTACACCTTC. It yields the protein CASSPGVGGRRGYTF.

This rearrangement joins TRBV27 to TRBJ2-3; D tentatively reads TRBD1 or TRBD2 (5 bases each). Germline values: CDR1 MNHEY, CDR2 SMNVEV (reference sequence). This CDR3 spans 15 amino acids. Trimming stripped 6 bases from V and 4 bases from J, with 17 bases between. The CDR3 here is CASSPYPGRADTQYF. CDR3 DNA sequence: TGTGCCAGCAGCCCGTACCCAGGGCGGGCAGATACGCAGTATTTT.

This clone was seen repeatedly, ten times or more. The J gene is TRBJ2-7, the V gene TRBV5-1; 7 nucleotides align to TRBD1. V shed 1 base, J shed 7 bases, and the junction held 8 bases outside the gene matches. Germline CDR1 and CDR2: SGHRS and YFSETQ. The CDR3 loop spans 14 amino acids. CDR3 sequence (DNA): TGCGCCAGCAGCTTGTGGGGGACAGAAAATGAGCAGTACTTC. This translates into CASSLWGTENEQYF.

About this clone: This sequence may be a read error, since a much larger clone differs from it by one base. The rearrangement joins TRBV7-2 to TRBJ1-2; the D is unclear. Germline V gives CDR1 SGHTA, CDR2 FQGNSA. CDR3 size: 12 residues. The CDR3: CVSSLEVYGYTF. CDR3 nucleotides: TGTGTCAGCAGCTTAGAGGTCTATGGCTACACCTTC.

This clone was recorded a few times. V and J are TRBV18 and TRBJ1-2; possibly TRBD1 for D (6 bases). Germline lookup yields CDR1 KGHSH and CDR2 LQKENI. The CDR3 totals 14 residues. Trimming pared 3 bases from V and 2 bases from J, leaving 10 bases between. CDR3 coding DNA: TGTGCCAGCTCACCGGGAACAGGGAACTATGGCTACACCTTC. Encoded protein: CASSPGTGNYGYTF.